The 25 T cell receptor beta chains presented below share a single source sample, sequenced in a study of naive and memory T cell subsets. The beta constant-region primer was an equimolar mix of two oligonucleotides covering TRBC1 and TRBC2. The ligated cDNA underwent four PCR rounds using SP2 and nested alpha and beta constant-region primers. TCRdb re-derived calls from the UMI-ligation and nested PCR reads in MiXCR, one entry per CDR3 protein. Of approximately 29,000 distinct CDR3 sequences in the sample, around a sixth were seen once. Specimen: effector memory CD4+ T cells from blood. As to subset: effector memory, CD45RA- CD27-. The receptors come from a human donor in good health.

Here the CDR3 DNA reads TGTGCCAGCAGTTTATTAGCCCCTTACGAGCAGTACTTC. This sequence encodes CASSLLAPYEQYF. The rearrangement joins TRBV28 to TRBJ2-7; no definite D call. Germline lookup yields CDR1 MDHEN and CDR2 SYDVKM. V dropped 1 base and J dropped 4 bases, with 8 bases sitting between them. This CDR3 has 13 amino acids.

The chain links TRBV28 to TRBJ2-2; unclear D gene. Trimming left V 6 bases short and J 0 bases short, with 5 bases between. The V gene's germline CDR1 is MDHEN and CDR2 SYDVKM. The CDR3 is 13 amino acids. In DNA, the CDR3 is TGTGCCAGCAGGGAAGCGAACACCGGGGAGCTGTTTTTT. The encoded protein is CASREANTGELFF.

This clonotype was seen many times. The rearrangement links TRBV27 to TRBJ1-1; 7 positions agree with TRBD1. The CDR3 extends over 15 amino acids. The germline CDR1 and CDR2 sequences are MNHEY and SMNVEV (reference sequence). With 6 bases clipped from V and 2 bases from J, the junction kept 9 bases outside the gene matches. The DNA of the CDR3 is TGTGCCAGCAGGGACAGGTGGAGTGAAAACACTGAAGCTTTCTTT. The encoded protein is CASRDRWSENTEAFF.

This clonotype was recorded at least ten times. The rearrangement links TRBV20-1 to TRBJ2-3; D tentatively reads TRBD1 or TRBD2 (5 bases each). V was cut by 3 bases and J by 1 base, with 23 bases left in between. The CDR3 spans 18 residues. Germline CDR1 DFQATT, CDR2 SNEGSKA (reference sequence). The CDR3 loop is CSASILGAQARGTDTQYF. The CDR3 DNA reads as TGCAGTGCTAGTATTCTCGGGGCGCAGGCCCGGGGCACAGATACGCAGTATTTT.

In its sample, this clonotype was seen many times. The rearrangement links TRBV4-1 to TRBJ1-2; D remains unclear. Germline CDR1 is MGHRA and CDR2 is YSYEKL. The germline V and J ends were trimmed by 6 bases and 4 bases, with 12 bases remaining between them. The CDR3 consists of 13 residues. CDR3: CASRQTDTYGYTF. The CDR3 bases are TGCGCCAGCAGACAGACGGATACCTATGGCTACACCTTC.

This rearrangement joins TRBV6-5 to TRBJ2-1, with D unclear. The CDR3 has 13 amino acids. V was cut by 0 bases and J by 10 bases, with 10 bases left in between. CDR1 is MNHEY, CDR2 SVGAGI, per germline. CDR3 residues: CASSYSLLREQFF. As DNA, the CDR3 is TGTGCCAGCAGTTACTCGCTACTCCGGGAGCAGTTCTTC.

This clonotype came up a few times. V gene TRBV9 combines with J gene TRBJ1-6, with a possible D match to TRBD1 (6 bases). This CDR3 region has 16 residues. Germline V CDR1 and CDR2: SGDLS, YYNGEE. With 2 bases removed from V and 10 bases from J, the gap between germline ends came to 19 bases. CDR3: CASSVGGRENGSPLHF. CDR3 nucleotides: TGTGCCAGCAGCGTCGGGGGCAGGGAGAATGGATCACCCCTCCACTTT. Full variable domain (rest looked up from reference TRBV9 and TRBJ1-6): DSGVTQTPKHLITATGQRVTLRCSPRSGDLSVYWYQQSLDQGLQFLIQYYNGEERAKGNILERFSAQQFPDLHSELNLSSLELGDSALYFCASSVGGRENGSPLHFGNGTRLTVT.

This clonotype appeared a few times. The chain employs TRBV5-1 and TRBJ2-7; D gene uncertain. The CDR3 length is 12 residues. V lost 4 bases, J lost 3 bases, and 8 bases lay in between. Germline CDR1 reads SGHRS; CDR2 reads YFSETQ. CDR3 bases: TGCGCCAGCAGCCAATCAAACTACGAGCAGTACTTC. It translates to CASSQSNYEQYF.

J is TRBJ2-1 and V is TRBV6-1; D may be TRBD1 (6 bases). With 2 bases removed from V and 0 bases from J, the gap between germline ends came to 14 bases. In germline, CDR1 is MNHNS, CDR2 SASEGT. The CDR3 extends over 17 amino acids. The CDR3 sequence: CASSELLRGYSYNEQFF. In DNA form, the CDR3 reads TGTGCCAGCAGTGAATTACTAAGGGGGTACTCCTACAATGAGCAGTTCTTC.

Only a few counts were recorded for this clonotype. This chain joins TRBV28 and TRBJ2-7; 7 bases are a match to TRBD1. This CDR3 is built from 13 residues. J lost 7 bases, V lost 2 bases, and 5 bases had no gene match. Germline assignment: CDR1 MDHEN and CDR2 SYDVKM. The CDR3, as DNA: TGTGCCAGCAGTTTAAACAGGGGATGGGAGCAGTACTTC. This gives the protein CASSLNRGWEQYF.

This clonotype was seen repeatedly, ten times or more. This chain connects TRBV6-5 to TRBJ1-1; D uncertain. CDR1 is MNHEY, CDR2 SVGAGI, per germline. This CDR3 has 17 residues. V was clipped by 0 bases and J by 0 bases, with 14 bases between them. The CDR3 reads CASSYSATVVVNTEAFF. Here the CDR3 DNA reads TGTGCCAGCAGTTACTCAGCCACGGTCGTCGTGAACACTGAAGCTTTCTTT.

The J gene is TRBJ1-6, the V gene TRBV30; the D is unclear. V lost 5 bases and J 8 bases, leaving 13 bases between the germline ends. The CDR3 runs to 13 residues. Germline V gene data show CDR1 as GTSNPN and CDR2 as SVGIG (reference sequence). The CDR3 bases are TGTGCCTGGCGGAGAGTAATTGATTCACCCCTCCACTTT. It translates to CAWRRVIDSPLHF.

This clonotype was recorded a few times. CDR3: CASSQNRGAGNTIYF. In DNA form, the CDR3 reads TGTGCCAGCAGCCAGAACAGGGGAGCTGGAAACACCATATATTTT. The chain is built from TRBV7-7 and TRBJ1-3; TRBD1 agrees at 7 bases. The ends lost 5 bases at V and 2 bases at J; junction bases unmatched: 6. The CDR3 loop spans 15 amino acids. CDR1 is SSHAT, CDR2 FNYEAQ, per germline (reference sequence).

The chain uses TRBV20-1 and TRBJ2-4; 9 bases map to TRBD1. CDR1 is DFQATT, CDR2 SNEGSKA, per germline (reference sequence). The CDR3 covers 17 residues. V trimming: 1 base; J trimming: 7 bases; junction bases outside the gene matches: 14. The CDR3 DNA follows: TGCAGTGCTAGAGTGACGGCCCGCCGGGACAGGGATAACATTCAGTACTTC. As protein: CSARVTARRDRDNIQYF.

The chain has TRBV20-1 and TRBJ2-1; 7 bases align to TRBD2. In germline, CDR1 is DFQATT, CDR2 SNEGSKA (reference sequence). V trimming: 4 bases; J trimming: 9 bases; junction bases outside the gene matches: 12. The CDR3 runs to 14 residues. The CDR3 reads CSAKRDLRAGEQFF. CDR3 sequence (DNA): TGCAGTGCTAAGCGGGACCTAAGAGCTGGTGAGCAGTTCTTC.

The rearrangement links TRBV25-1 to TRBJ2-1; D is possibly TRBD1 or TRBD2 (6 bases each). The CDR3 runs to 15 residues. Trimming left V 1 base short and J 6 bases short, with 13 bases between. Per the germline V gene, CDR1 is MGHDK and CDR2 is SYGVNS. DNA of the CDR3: TGTGCCAGCAGTGAATGGAGGGGGACCCTCAATGAGCAGTTCTTC. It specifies CASSEWRGTLNEQFF. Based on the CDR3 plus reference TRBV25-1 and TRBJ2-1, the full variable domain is EADIYQTPRYLVIGTGKKITLECSQTMGHDKMYWYQQDPGMELHLIHYSYGVNSTEKGDLSSESTVSRIRTEHFPLTLESARPSHTSQYLCASSEWRGTLNEQFFGPGTRLTVL.

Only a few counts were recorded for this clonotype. CDR3 nucleotides: TGTGCCAGCAGTTTATATCCAGGGGAGAATTCACCCCTCCACTTT. Amino acids: CASSLYPGENSPLHF. J is TRBJ1-6 and V is TRBV27; possible D gene TRBD1, 6 bases. The germline gives CDR1 MNHEY, CDR2 SMNVEV (reference sequence). The CDR3 is made up of 15 amino acids. The V end was cut by 1 base, the J end by 7 bases, with 11 bases between.

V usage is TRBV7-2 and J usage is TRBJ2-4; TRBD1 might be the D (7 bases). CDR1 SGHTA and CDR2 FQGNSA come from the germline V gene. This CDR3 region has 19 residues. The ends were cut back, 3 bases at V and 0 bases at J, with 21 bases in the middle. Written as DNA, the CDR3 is TGTGCCAGCAGCTTTGCCACCGGGGGTCAGGGGGTAGCCAAAAACATTCAGTACTTC. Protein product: CASSFATGGQGVAKNIQYF.

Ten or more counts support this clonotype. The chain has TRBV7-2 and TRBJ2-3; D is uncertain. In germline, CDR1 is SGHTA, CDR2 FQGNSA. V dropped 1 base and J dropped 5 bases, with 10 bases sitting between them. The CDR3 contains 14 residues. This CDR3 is CASSLGGIGDTQYF. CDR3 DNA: TGTGCCAGCAGCTTAGGGGGTATCGGAGATACGCAGTATTTT.

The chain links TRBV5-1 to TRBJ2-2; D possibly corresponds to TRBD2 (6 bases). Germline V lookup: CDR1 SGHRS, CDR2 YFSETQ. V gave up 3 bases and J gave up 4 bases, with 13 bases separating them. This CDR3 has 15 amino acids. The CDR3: CASSSTSIVTGELFF. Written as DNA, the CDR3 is TGCGCCAGCAGCTCTACTAGCATCGTCACCGGGGAGCTGTTTTTT.

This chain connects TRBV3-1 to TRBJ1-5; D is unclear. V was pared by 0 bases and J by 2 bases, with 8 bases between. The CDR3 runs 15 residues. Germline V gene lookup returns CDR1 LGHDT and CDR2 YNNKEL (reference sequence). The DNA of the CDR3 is TGTGCCAGCAGCCAAGATCGGTGGGGCAATCAGCCCCAGCATTTT. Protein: CASSQDRWGNQPQHF.

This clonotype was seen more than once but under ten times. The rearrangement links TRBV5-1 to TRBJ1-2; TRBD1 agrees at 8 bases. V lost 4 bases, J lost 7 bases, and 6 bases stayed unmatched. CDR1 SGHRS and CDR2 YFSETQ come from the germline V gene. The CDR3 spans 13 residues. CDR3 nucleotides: TGCGCCAGCAGCCATGGACAGGGAAGTGGCTACACCTTC. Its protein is CASSHGQGSGYTF. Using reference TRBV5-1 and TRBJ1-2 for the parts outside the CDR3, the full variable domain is KAGVTQTPRYLIKTRGQQVTLSCSPISGHRSVSWYQQTPGQGLQFLFEYFSETQRNKGNFPGRFSGRQFSNSRSEMNVSTLELGDSALYLCASSHGQGSGYTFGSGTRLTVV.

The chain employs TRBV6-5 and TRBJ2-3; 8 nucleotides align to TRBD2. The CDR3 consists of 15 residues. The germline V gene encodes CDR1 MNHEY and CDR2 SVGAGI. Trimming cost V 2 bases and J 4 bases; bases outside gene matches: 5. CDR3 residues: CASSYRSGSADTQYF. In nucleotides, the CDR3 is TGTGCCAGCAGTTACCGCAGCGGGAGTGCAGATACGCAGTATTTT.

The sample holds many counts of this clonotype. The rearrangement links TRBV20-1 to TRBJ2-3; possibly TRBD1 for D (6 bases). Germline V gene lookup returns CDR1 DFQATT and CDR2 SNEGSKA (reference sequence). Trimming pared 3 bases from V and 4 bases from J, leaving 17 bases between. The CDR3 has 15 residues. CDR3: CSASPVTGYSDTQYF. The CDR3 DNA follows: TGCAGTGCTAGCCCTGTGACAGGTTATTCAGATACGCAGTATTTT.

CDR3 sequence reads: CAVQQGDSYGYTF. The CDR3 bases are TGTGCCGTCCAGCAAGGGGACAGCTATGGCTACACCTTC. This chain connects TRBV30 to TRBJ1-2; 7 nucleotides match TRBD1. The CDR3 runs 13 residues. V shed 8 bases and J 4 bases; nucleotides not matched to a gene: 10. From germline, CDR1 is GTSNPN and CDR2 SVGIG (reference sequence).